Below are 27 T cell receptor beta chains sequenced from a single sample in a study of T cell changes during pregnancy in multiple sclerosis. Some clones are missing from TCRdb's copy, which holds only in-frame ones; the method was immunoSEQ multiplex PCR. The table lists about 40,000 clones, approximately 91% of them singletons. Material: PBMCs (not recorded whether the cells were cultured). These receptors all stem from a female donor with multiple sclerosis, enrolled in a pregnancy study.

This sequence joins TRBV9 and TRBJ2-6; either TRBD1 or TRBD2 may supply D (6 bases each). V gave up 2 bases and J gave up 4 bases, with 13 bases separating them. Germline assignment: CDR1 SGDLS and CDR2 YYNGEE. This CDR3 spans 16 amino acids. The CDR3 bases are TGTGCCAGCAGCGTCGGGGGCATTGCCGGGGCCAACGTCCTGACTTTC. The encoded protein is CASSVGGIAGANVLTF.

The chain joins TRBV7-8 to TRBJ2-7; 7 bases match TRBD1. CDR1 is SGHVS and CDR2 is FQNEAQ in the germline V gene. This CDR3 is 11 amino acids long. The CDR3 nucleotides read TGTGTTCCGGGACAGAGTTACGAGCAGTACTTC. Protein sequence: CVPGQSYEQYF.

There are a few counts of this clone. This sequence joins TRBV10-1 and TRBJ2-7; D is uncertain. The V and J ends lost 0 bases and 3 bases respectively, with 9 bases between them. This CDR3 contains 14 residues. Germline V gene lookup returns CDR1 WNHNN and CDR2 SYGVQD (reference sequence). CDR3 DNA: TGCGCCAGCAGTGAGTCGGGCAGTAGCTACGAGCAGTACTTC. Its protein is CASSESGSSYEQYF.

The V and J genes are TRBV28 and TRBJ1-1; unclear D gene. Germline-derived CDR1 and CDR2 are MDHEN and SYDVKM. Trimming stripped 7 bases from V and 0 bases from J, with 6 bases between. This CDR3 spans 12 amino acids. The CDR3 DNA sequence: TGTGCCAGCAAAGTGATGAACACTGAAGCTTTCTTT. It yields the protein CASKVMNTEAFF.

The chain links TRBV6-1 to TRBJ1-2; D not resolved. Trimming took 7 bases from V and 6 from J, leaving 12 bases between them. In germline, CDR1 is MNHNS, CDR2 SASEGT. The CDR3 has 12 amino acids. The CDR3 DNA is TGTGCCAGCAACGACTTCCCCCATGGCTACACCTTC. It specifies CASNDFPHGYTF.

The chain has TRBV9 and TRBJ1-1; 9 positions match TRBD1. CDR3 length equals 14 residues. Germline V gives CDR1 SGDLS, CDR2 YYNGEE. V trimming: 4 bases; J trimming: 4 bases; junction bases outside the gene matches: 5. CDR3 in DNA: TGTGCCAGCAGCCTCGGACAGGGGTCCACTGAAGCTTTCTTT. Protein product: CASSLGQGSTEAFF.

The genes are TRBV4-2 and TRBJ1-1; D might be TRBD1 (6 bases). V lost 0 bases to trimming and J lost 1 base, with 12 bases between them. Germline V CDR1 and CDR2: LGHNA, YNFKEQ. The CDR3 consists of 16 residues. The CDR3 sequence is CASSQDRTGANTEAFF. DNA for the CDR3: TGTGCCAGCAGCCAAGATCGCACGGGGGCGAACACTGAAGCTTTCTTT.

This chain joins TRBV4-2 and TRBJ2-7; 7 bases fit TRBD2. V lost 1 base to trimming and J lost 3 bases; unmatched junction nucleotides: 12. CDR3 length equals 17 residues. Germline assignment: CDR1 LGHNA and CDR2 YNFKEQ. CDR3: CASSQGGKRGDCYEQYF. DNA of the CDR3: TGTGCCAGCAGCCAAGGGGGCAAGCGGGGAGATTGCTACGAGCAGTACTTC.

This clone was observed a few times. The chain uses TRBV6-1 and TRBJ2-7, with 9 bases aligning to TRBD2. This CDR3 is 15 amino acids long. CDR1 MNHNS and CDR2 SASEGT come from the germline V gene. The V and J ends lost 0 bases and 0 bases, in that order; junction bases with no gene match: 0. CDR3 sequence (DNA): TGTGCCAGCAGTGAAGCGACTAGCGGCTCCTACGAGCAGTACTTC. This codes for CASSEATSGSYEQYF.

This chain uses TRBV6-1 with TRBJ2-3; the D gene could be TRBD1 or TRBD2 (6 bases each). With 6 bases removed from V and 4 bases from J, the gap between germline ends came to 14 bases. Germline loops: CDR1 MNHNS, CDR2 SASEGT. The CDR3 is made up of 14 amino acids. The CDR3 here is CASSGGRVADTQYF. The DNA of the CDR3 is TGTGCCAGCAGCGGGGGCAGGGTCGCAGATACGCAGTATTTT.

The J gene is TRBJ1-4, the V gene TRBV27; D is perhaps TRBD1 (5 bases). This CDR3 has 15 residues. Germline assignment: CDR1 MNHEY and CDR2 SMNVEV (reference sequence). V lost 4 bases and J lost 5, with 14 bases in between. The chain's CDR3 is CASSSRDLRNEKLFF. CDR3 bases: TGTGCCAGCAGTTCACGGGACCTTCGGAATGAAAAACTGTTTTTT.

The rearrangement links TRBV10-2 to TRBJ2-1; 11 positions match TRBD2. With 2 bases clipped from V and 7 bases from J, the junction kept 7 bases outside the gene matches. The CDR3 is 16 residues long. Looked up from germline, CDR1 is WSHSY and CDR2 is SAAADI. This CDR3 is CASSEPGLAVGNEQFF. DNA of the CDR3: TGCGCCAGCAGTGAGCCGGGACTAGCGGTGGGAAATGAGCAGTTCTTC.

The chain couples TRBV7-3 to TRBJ1-1; TRBD1 aligns across 9 bases. CDR3 length: 14 residues. V shed 5 bases and J 4 bases; nucleotides not matched to a gene: 5. Germline loops: CDR1 SGHTA, CDR2 FQGTGA. DNA of the CDR3: TGTGCCAGCAGCCCAACGACAGGGGGCACTGAAGCTTTCTTT. It codes for CASSPTTGGTEAFF.

The genes are TRBV27 and TRBJ2-5; 13 bases agree with TRBD2. The CDR3 sequence is 18 residues long. V gave up 3 bases and J gave up 5 bases; unmatched junction bases: 12. Germline-derived CDR1 and CDR2 are MNHEY and SMNVEV (reference sequence). CDR3 DNA: TGTGCCAGCAGTTTGGTGGGGACTAGCGGGATAGGGAGGGAGACCCAGTACTTC. This encodes CASSLVGTSGIGRETQYF.

This chain links TRBV29-1 with TRBJ1-2, with D perhaps matching TRBD1 (6 bases). Per the germline V gene, CDR1 is SQVTM and CDR2 is ANQGSEA. V was clipped by 3 bases and J by 7 bases, with 9 bases between them. The CDR3 has 11 residues. The CDR3 coding sequence is TGCAGCGTTGACGGGGGCGGTGGCTACACCTTC. This codes for CSVDGGGGYTF.

The chain couples TRBV9 to TRBJ1-5; D is unresolved. This CDR3 is built from 12 residues. CDR1 SGDLS and CDR2 YYNGEE come from the germline V gene. The V and J ends lost 0 bases and 5 bases respectively, with 3 bases between them. In nucleotides, the CDR3 is TGTGCCAGCAGCGTAGGTTATCAGCCCCAGCATTTT. Its protein is CASSVGYQPQHF.

The chain is built from TRBV28 and TRBJ2-1; 12 nucleotides align to TRBD2. CDR1 and CDR2 from the germline V gene are MDHEN and SYDVKM. J lost 12 bases, V lost 4 bases, and 19 bases had no gene match. The CDR3 runs to 18 residues. CDR3 region: CASSSVSGASGRAAWQFF. As DNA, the CDR3 is TGTGCCAGCAGTTCGGTCTCTGGGGCTAGCGGGAGGGCCGCTTGGCAGTTCTTC.

The chain joins TRBV7-2 to TRBJ2-1, with TRBD2 matching over 12 bases. CDR3 size: 16 residues. Germline CDR1 and CDR2: SGHTA and FQGNSA. The trim removed 1 base at V and 4 bases at J, leaving 2 bases unmatched. The CDR3 region has the DNA TGTGCCAGCAGCTTAGAGCTAGCGGGAGGGTACAATGAGCAGTTCTTC. It encodes CASSLELAGGYNEQFF.

The chain carries TRBV2 and TRBJ2-4; D is possibly TRBD1 (5 bases). Germline V gene data show CDR1 as SNHLY and CDR2 as FYNNEI. The length of the CDR3 is 14 residues. The V and J ends lost 2 bases and 7 bases respectively, with 12 bases between them. The CDR3 here is CASSEWQGRNIQYF. The CDR3 nucleotides are TGTGCCAGCAGTGAATGGCAGGGTAGGAACATTCAGTACTTC.

The chain combines TRBV6-5 with TRBJ2-2, with 8 bases matching TRBD1. Germline CDR1 MNHEY, CDR2 SVGAGI. The trim removed 1 base at V and 4 bases at J, leaving 2 bases unmatched. The CDR3 has 15 amino acids. CDR3 in amino acids: CASSYWTGLTGELFF. The CDR3 DNA reads TGTGCCAGCAGTTACTGGACAGGGCTCACCGGGGAGCTGTTTTTT.

This chain links TRBV7-9 with TRBJ1-1; the D is unclear. V shed 1 base and J shed 1 base, with 4 bases lying between them. There are 13 residues in the CDR3. Germline V gives CDR1 SEHNR, CDR2 FQNEAQ (reference sequence). The CDR3 DNA reads as TGTGCCAGCAGCTTAGTTGGGAACACTGAAGCTTTCTTT. This sequence encodes CASSLVGNTEAFF.

The chain carries TRBV6-6 and TRBJ2-3, with TRBD2 matching over 9 bases. The ends lost 4 bases at V and 7 bases at J; junction bases unmatched: 6. Germline V gene lookup returns CDR1 MNHNY and CDR2 SVGAGI (reference sequence). The CDR3 is 14 amino acids. The CDR3 region is CASSLAGEANTQYF. The CDR3 nucleotides are TGTGCCAGCAGTTTAGCGGGAGAGGCGAATACGCAGTATTTT.

The chain uses TRBV12-5 and TRBJ2-3, with TRBD2 matching 7 bases. From germline, CDR1 is LGHNT and CDR2 FRNRAP. Trimming at V came to 5 bases and at J to 2 bases, leaving 7 bases not matched to a gene. This CDR3 is built from 15 residues. CDR3 bases: TGTGCTAGTGGTCCTCCTAGCGGACCCACAGATACGCAGTATTTT. Its protein is CASGPPSGPTDTQYF.

This clone was recorded once. The chain joins TRBV4-1 to TRBJ1-4, with 8 bases matching TRBD1. CDR1 is MGHRA and CDR2 is YSYEKL in the germline V gene. This CDR3 region has 16 residues. Trimming cost V 2 bases and J 3 bases; bases outside gene matches: 5. The CDR3 DNA is TGCGCCAGCAGCCAACCATGGACAGGGCCTAATGAAAAACTGTTTTTT. Protein: CASSQPWTGPNEKLFF.

The chain is built from TRBV9 and TRBJ2-1; D call uncertain. CDR1 and CDR2 (germline): SGDLS, YYNGEE. The CDR3 is 13 residues long. The V and J ends lost 3 bases and 0 bases respectively, with 4 bases between them. For the CDR3, the DNA is TGTGCCAGCAGCGCCAGCTCCTACAATGAGCAGTTCTTC. It yields the protein CASSASSYNEQFF.

The chain joins TRBV4-1 to TRBJ1-1; tentative D call: TRBD1 (6 bases). Trimming cost V 0 bases and J 7 bases, with 18 bases left between them. This CDR3 contains 16 residues. The germline gives CDR1 MGHRA, CDR2 YSYEKL. The CDR3 region is CASSQDTTAGDVEAFF. CDR3 coding DNA: TGCGCCAGCAGCCAAGACACCACGGCAGGGGATGTTGAAGCTTTCTTT.

V and J are TRBV30 and TRBJ1-1, with TRBD1 as a possible D gene (5 bases). Trimming stripped 4 bases from V and 4 bases from J, with 10 bases between. The CDR3 length is 12 residues. Germline values: CDR1 GTSNPN, CDR2 SVGIG (reference sequence). The CDR3 region is CAWTGSGTEAFF. In nucleotides, the CDR3 is TGTGCCTGGACAGGGTCGGGCACTGAAGCTTTCTTT.